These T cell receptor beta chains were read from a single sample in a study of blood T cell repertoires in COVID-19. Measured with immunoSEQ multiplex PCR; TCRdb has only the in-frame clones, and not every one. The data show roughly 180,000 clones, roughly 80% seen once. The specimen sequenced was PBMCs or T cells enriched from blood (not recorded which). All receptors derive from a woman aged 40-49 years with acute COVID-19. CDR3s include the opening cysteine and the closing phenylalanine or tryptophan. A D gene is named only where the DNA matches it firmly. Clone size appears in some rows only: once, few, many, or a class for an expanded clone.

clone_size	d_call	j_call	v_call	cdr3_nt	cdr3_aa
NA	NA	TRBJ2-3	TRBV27	TGTGCCAGCCGGGTGCTACGCACAGATACGCAGTATTTT	CASRVLRTDTQYF
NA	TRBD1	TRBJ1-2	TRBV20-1	TGCAGTGCCTTTACAGGGGTTGGCTACACCTTC	CSAFTGVGYTF
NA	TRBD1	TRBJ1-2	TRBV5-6	TGTGCCAGCAGCCCCCCGGGACAGGGGATCTATGGCTACACCTTC	CASSPPGQGIYGYTF
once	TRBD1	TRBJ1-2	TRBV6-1	TGTGCCAGCAGTGAAAGCGTTGTGGGACAGAACAACTATGGCTACACCTTC	CASSESVVGQNNYGYTF
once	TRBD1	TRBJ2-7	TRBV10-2	TGCGCCAGCAGTGAGTCTCGGGACAGAAGCTCCTACGAGCAGTACTTC	CASSESRDRSSYEQYF
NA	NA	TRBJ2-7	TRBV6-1	TGTGCCAGCAGTGAGCGTGGGGGGGGGCCGTTGGGAGCCTTCAACTACGAGCAGTACTTC	CASSERGGGPLGAFNYEQYF
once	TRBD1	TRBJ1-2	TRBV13	TGTGCCAGCAGCTCCGGGGACAGTAACTATGGCTACACCTTC	CASSSGDSNYGYTF
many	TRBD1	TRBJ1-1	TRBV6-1	TGTGCCAGCAGTGAAAGGACAGGGATCACTGAAGCTTTCTTT	CASSERTGITEAFF
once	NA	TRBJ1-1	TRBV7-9	TGTGCCAGCAGCCGACGGGACACTGAAGCTTTCTTT	CASSRRDTEAFF
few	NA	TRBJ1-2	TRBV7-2	TGTGCCAGCAGCTTAGACGAGGCCTATGGCTACACCTTC	CASSLDEAYGYTF
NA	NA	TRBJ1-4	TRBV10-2	TGCGCCAGCAGATCGACAGCTGTTAATGAAAAACTGTTTTTT	CASRSTAVNEKLFF